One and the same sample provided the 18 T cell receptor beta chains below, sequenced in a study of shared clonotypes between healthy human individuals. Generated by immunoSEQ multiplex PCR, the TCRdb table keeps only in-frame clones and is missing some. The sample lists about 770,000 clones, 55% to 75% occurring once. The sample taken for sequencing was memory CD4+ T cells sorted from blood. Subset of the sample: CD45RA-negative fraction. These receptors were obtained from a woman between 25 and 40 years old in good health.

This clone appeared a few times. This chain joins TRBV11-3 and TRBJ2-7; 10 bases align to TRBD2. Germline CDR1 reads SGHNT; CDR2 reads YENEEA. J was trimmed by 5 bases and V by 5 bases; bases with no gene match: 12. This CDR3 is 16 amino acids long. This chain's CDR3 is CASSPILLAGEHEQYF. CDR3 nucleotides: TGTGCCAGCAGCCCAATTCTCCTAGCGGGAGAGCACGAGCAGTACTTC. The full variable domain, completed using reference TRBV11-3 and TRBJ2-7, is EAGVVQSPRYKIIEKKQPVAFWCNPISGHNTLYWYLQNLGQGPELLIRYENEEAVDDSQLPKDRFSAERLKGVDSTLKIQPAELGDSAVYLCASSPILLAGEHEQYFGPGTRLTVT.

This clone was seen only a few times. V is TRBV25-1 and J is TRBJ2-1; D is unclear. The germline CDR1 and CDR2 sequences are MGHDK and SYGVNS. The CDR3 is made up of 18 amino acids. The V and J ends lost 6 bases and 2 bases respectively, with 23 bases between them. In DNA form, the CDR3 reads TGTGCCAGCAGCGGTTTGGGTGTTAGGGTTGAGGCCTACAATGAGCAGTTCTTC. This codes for CASSGLGVRVEAYNEQFF.

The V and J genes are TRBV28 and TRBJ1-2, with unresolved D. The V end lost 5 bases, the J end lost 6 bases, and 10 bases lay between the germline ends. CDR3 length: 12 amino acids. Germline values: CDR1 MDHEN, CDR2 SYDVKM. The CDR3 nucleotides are TGTGCCAGCAGTCTCCCTCCTGATGGCTACACCTTC. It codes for CASSLPPDGYTF.

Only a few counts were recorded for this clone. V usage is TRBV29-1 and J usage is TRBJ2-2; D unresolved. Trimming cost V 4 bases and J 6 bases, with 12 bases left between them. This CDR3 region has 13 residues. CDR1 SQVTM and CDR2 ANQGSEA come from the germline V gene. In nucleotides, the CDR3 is TGCAGCGTTGTGTGGATGGGTTCCGGGGAGCTGTTTTTT. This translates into CSVVWMGSGELFF.

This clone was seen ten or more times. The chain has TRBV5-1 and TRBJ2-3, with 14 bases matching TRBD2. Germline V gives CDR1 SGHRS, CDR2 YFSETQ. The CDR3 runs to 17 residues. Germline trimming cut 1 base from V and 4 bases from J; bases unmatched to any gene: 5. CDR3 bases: TGCGCCAGCAGCTTGCGGGGACTAGCGGGAGAATCAGATACGCAGTATTTT. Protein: CASSLRGLAGESDTQYF.

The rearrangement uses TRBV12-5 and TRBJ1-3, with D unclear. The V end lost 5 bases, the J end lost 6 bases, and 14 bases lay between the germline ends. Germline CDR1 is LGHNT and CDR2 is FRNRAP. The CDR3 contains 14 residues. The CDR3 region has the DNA TGTGCTAGTGGTCTAGACCAGCGCTTAAACACCATATATTTT. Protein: CASGLDQRLNTIYF.

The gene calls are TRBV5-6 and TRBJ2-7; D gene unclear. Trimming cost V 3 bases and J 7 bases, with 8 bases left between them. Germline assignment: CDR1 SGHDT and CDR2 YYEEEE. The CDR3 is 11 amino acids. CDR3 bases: TGTGCCAGCAGCTCCCATCTGGAGCAGTACTTC. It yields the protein CASSSHLEQYF.

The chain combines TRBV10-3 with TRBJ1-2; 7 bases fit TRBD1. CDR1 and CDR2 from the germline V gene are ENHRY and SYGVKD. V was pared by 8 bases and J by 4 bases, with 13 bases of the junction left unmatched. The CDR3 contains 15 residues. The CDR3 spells CAIAGRQGLSYGYTF. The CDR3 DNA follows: TGTGCCATCGCCGGTCGACAGGGCCTTTCCTATGGCTACACCTTC.

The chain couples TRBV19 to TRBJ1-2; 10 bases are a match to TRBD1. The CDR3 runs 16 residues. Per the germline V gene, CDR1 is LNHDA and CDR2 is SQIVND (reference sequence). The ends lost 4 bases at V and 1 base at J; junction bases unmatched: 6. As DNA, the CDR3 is TGTGCCAGTAGTACGGCCGGGACAGGGGTTAACTATGGCTACACCTTC. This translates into CASSTAGTGVNYGYTF.

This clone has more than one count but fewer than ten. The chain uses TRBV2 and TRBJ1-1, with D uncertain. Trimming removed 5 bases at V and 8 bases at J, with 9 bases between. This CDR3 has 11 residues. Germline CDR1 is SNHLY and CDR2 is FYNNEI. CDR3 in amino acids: CASSREGEAFF. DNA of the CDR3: TGTGCCAGCAGTCGAGAGGGAGAAGCTTTCTTT.

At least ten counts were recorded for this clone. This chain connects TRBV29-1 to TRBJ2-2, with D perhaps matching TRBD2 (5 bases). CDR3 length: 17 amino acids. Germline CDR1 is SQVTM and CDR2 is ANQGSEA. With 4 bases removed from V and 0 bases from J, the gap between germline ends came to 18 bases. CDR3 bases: TGCAGCGTTGGCAACCGGCGCGGAGGCCCGAACACCGGGGAGCTGTTTTTT. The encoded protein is CSVGNRRGGPNTGELFF.

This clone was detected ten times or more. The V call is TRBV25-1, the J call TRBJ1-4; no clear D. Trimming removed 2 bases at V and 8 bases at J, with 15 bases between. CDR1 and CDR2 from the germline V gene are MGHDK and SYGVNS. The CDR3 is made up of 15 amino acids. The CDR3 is CASSEPGRSAEKLFF. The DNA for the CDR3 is TGTGCCAGCAGTGAACCTGGGAGGAGTGCCGAAAAACTGTTTTTT. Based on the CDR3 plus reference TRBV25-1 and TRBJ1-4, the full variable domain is EADIYQTPRYLVIGTGKKITLECSQTMGHDKMYWYQQDPGMELHLIHYSYGVNSTEKGDLSSESTVSRIRTEHFPLTLESARPSHTSQYLCASSEPGRSAEKLFFGSGTQLSVL.

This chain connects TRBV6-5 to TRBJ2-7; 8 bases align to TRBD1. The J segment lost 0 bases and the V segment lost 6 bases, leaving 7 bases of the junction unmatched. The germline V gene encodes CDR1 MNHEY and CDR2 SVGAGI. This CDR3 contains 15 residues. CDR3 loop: CASRQTGAASYEQYF. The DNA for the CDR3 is TGTGCCAGCAGGCAGACAGGGGCTGCCTCCTACGAGCAGTACTTC.

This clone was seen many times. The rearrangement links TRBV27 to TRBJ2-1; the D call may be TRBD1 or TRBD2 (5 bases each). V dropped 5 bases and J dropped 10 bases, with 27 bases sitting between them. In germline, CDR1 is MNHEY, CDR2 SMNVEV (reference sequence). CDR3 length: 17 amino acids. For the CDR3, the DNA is TGTGCCAGCAGTCCCTCTCCCGGGACGGTCCTTTCCAGGGAGCAGTTCTTC. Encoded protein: CASSPSPGTVLSREQFF.

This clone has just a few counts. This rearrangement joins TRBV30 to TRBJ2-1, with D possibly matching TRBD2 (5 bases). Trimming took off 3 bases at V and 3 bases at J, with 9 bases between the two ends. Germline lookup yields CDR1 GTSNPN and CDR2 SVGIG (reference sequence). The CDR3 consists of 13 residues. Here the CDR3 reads CAWRPGGYNEQFF. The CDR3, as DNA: TGTGCCTGGAGACCCGGAGGCTACAATGAGCAGTTCTTC.

The CDR3 DNA is TGTGCCAGCAGCCTCACCCGGGCGGGAGGGGCGGAGACCCAGTACTTC. It yields the protein CASSLTRAGGAETQYF. The chain uses TRBV5-6 and TRBJ2-5; TRBD2 aligns across 9 bases. In germline, CDR1 is SGHDT, CDR2 YYEEEE. V trimming: 4 bases; J trimming: 5 bases; junction bases outside the gene matches: 12. The CDR3 length is 16 residues. The full variable domain, with the rest looked up from reference TRBV5-6 and TRBJ2-5, is DAGVTQSPTHLIKTRGQQVTLRCSPKSGHDTVSWYQQALGQGPQFIFQYYEEEERQRGNFPDRFSGHQFPNYSSELNVNALLLGDSALYLCASSLTRAGGAETQYFGPGTRLLVL.

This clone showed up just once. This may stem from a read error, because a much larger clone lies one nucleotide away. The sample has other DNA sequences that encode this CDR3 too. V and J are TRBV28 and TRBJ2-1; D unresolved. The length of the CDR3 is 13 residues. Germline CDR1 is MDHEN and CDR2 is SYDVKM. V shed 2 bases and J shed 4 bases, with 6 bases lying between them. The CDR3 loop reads CASSLGSYNEQFF. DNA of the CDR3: TGTGCCAGCAGTTTAGGCTCGTACAATGAGCAGTTCTTC.

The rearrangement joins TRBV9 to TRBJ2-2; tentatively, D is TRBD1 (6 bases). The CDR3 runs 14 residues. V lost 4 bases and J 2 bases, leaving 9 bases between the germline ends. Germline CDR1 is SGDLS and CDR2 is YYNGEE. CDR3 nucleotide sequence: TGTGCCAGCAGCCTGGACAGCAACACCGGGGAGCTGTTTTTT. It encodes CASSLDSNTGELFF.